This is a list of T cell receptor beta chains from one sample in a study of cytomegalovirus exposure and HLA in healthy donors. Only in-frame clones appear in the TCRdb table, and some are missing; sequencing was by immunoSEQ multiplex PCR. The sample lists around 240,000 clones; 82% were seen once. Sequenced sample: PBMCs. These receptors all stem from a woman between 35 and 50 years old in good health and CMV-seropositive. Each CDR3 is given without its conserved first and last residue. Clone sizes are given selectively: once, few, many, or a class where the clone is expanded.

clone_size v_call cdr3_aa
few TRBV4-3 ASSRRTSGRLGEQY
. TRBV9 ASSGGTKDEQF
. TRBV11-3 ASSFIGLAGVGSYNEQF
. TRBV6-5 ASSQRQGLNTEAF
. TRBV5-4 ASSKAGGALAVLGYT
. TRBV30 AWTRRDRVRRNQPQH
. TRBV5-1 ASSFFEAGGGYEQY
. TRBV7-9 ASSPPKRRLYGYT
. TRBV5-1 ASSAAFSGSGNIQY
. TRBV7-9 ASSSGYQPQH
. TRBV7-6 ASSRNPRGPTEAF